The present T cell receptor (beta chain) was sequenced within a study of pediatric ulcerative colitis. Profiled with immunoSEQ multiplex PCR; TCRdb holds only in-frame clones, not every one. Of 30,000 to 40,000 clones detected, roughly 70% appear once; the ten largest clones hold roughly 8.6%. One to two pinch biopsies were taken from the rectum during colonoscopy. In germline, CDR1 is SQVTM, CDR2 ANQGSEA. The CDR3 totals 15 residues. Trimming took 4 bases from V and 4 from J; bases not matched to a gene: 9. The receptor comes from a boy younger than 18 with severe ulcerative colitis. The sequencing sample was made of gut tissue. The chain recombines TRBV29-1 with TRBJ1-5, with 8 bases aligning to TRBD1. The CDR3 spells CSVGGGRGRNQPQHF. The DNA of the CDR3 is TGCAGCGTTGGAGGTGGCAGGGGGCGGAATCAGCCCCAGCATTTT.